These 21 T cell receptor beta chains originate from one sample sequenced in a study of cytomegalovirus exposure and HLA in healthy donors. A multiplex PCR was run with 60 Vbeta primers and 13 Jbeta primers. Produced via immunoSEQ multiplex PCR; TCRdb's table is partial and in-frame only. Of around 110,000 clones in the sample, 9% to 10% were seen once. Sequenced: PBMCs. These receptors originate from a man younger than 45 in good health and CMV-seronegative.

This rearrangement joins TRBV10-1 to TRBJ2-1, with TRBD1 matching 8 bases. Germline V gene sequence: CDR1 WNHNN, CDR2 SYGVQD (reference sequence). The junction had 4 bases not matched to a gene; V was cut back by 0 bases and J by 3 bases. This CDR3 has 16 amino acids. CDR3 DNA: TGCGCCAGCAGTGAGTCGAGACAGGGGCACTACAATGAGCAGTTCTTC. This gives the protein CASSESRQGHYNEQFF.

This clone occurred a few times. The V gene is TRBV19, the J gene TRBJ2-2; maybe TRBD2 (6 bases). The CDR3 runs 15 residues. Germline-derived CDR1 and CDR2 are LNHDA and SQIVND (reference sequence). Trimming pared 4 bases from V and 1 base from J, leaving 10 bases between. The CDR3 sequence is CASSKAGLNTGELFF. The CDR3 nucleotides read TGTGCCAGTAGTAAGGCGGGGCTGAACACCGGGGAGCTGTTTTTT.

This clone was detected once. CDR3 protein: CASSEGTGGKTQYF. CDR3 nucleotides: TGCGCCAGCAGTGAGGGGACAGGAGGGAAGACCCAGTACTTC. The chain combines TRBV10-1 with TRBJ2-5; 8 positions match TRBD1. Germline trimming cut 2 bases from V and 6 bases from J; bases unmatched to any gene: 5. The CDR3 sequence is 14 residues long. CDR1 WNHNN and CDR2 SYGVQD come from the germline V gene (reference sequence).

This clone was detected a few times. This chain uses TRBV2 with TRBJ1-5; TRBD1 matches at 7 bases. The CDR3 runs to 16 residues. With 5 bases clipped from V and 5 bases from J, the junction kept 12 bases outside the gene matches. In germline, CDR1 is SNHLY, CDR2 FYNNEI. In nucleotides, the CDR3 is TGTGCCAGCAGTAATTCTGGACAGGTCTCTTATCAGCCCCAGCATTTT. Translating it yields CASSNSGQVSYQPQHF.

The chain links TRBV7-2 to TRBJ1-5; 7 bases line up with TRBD1. V shed 5 bases and J 1 base; nucleotides not matched to a gene: 5. Per the germline V gene, CDR1 is SGHTA and CDR2 is FQGNSA. This CDR3 is 15 amino acids long. CDR3 sequence reads: CASSPRGQSNQPQHF. CDR3 nucleotides: TGTGCCAGCAGCCCCCGGGGACAGAGCAATCAGCCCCAGCATTTT.

The chain carries TRBV4-1 and TRBJ2-1, with TRBD2 matching 9 bases. The germline V gene has CDR1 MGHRA and CDR2 YSYEKL. The trim removed 6 bases at V and 6 bases at J, leaving 21 bases unmatched. The CDR3 covers 19 residues. CDR3 region: CASRPEVDSGTSIINEQFF. In DNA, the CDR3 is TGCGCCAGCAGACCCGAAGTGGACTCCGGGACTAGCATAATCAATGAGCAGTTCTTC.

The rearrangement joins TRBV4-1 to TRBJ2-7; 8 nucleotides agree with TRBD1. J was trimmed by 1 base and V by 3 bases; bases with no gene match: 5. This CDR3 comprises 15 residues. Germline CDR1 reads MGHRA; CDR2 reads YSYEKL. CDR3 in DNA: TGCGCCAGCAGCCATGGCAGGGGGCCTTCCTACGAGCAGTACTTC. Its translation is CASSHGRGPSYEQYF.

This clone has just a few counts. This chain connects TRBV5-6 to TRBJ2-4, with 10 bases matching TRBD1. CDR1 is SGHDT and CDR2 is YYEEEE in the germline V gene. J was trimmed by 7 bases and V by 4 bases; bases with no gene match: 2. This CDR3 is built from 13 residues. CDR3 nucleotide sequence: TGTGCCAGCAGCCAGGACAGGGGGAACATTCAGTACTTC. This codes for CASSQDRGNIQYF.

This clone was seen more than once but under ten times. In DNA form, the CDR3 reads TGTGCCAGCAGCCTTTTAGCGGGAGTAAATGAGCAGTTCTTC. This encodes CASSLLAGVNEQFF. The chain has TRBV11-3 and TRBJ2-1; 9 nucleotides agree with TRBD2. J was trimmed by 7 bases and V by 5 bases; bases with no gene match: 6. The CDR3 sequence is 14 residues long. Germline values: CDR1 SGHNT, CDR2 YENEEA.

The chain uses TRBV10-3 and TRBJ2-5; D is perhaps TRBD1 (6 bases). V lost 4 bases and J 4 bases, leaving 13 bases between the germline ends. The CDR3 is 14 residues long. CDR1 and CDR2 (germline): ENHRY, SYGVKD. The CDR3 protein is CAISGDVQGETQYF. The CDR3 DNA reads as TGTGCCATCAGTGGGGACGTACAGGGAGAGACCCAGTACTTC.

This chain joins TRBV9 and TRBJ1-2, with 8 bases that match TRBD1. The CDR3 contains 15 residues. Germline CDR1 reads SGDLS; CDR2 reads YYNGEE. Losses at the gene ends were 4 bases for V and 8 bases for J; bases not matched to a gene: 13. The CDR3 is CASSPLSVQGAGYTF. CDR3 DNA: TGTGCCAGCAGCCCGCTCTCTGTGCAGGGGGCCGGCTACACCTTC.

This rearrangement joins TRBV30 to TRBJ1-1; D is unresolved. This CDR3 has 12 residues. V gave up 4 bases and J gave up 11 bases, with 17 bases separating them. The germline V gene has CDR1 GTSNPN and CDR2 SVGIG (reference sequence). CDR3 loop: CAWTAGVQRAFF. The CDR3 DNA reads TGTGCCTGGACTGCCGGGGTGCAGAGGGCTTTCTTT.

The sample holds a few counts of this clone. V gene TRBV20-1 combines with J gene TRBJ2-1; tentatively, D is TRBD2 (5 bases). CDR3 size: 11 residues. V gave up 3 bases and J gave up 8 bases, with 8 bases separating them. CDR1 is DFQATT, CDR2 SNEGSKA, per germline (reference sequence). The CDR3 region has the DNA TGCAGTGCTAGTAGGCGGGATGAGCAGTTCTTC. This encodes CSASRRDEQFF.

This clone was counted a few times. The rearrangement joins TRBV6-5 to TRBJ2-3; 8 nucleotides agree with TRBD1. CDR3 length: 14 amino acids. Looked up from germline, CDR1 is MNHEY and CDR2 is SVGAGI. V was pared by 7 bases and J by 4 bases, with 7 bases of the junction left unmatched. The CDR3 here is CASTPDRDPDTQYF. The CDR3 DNA reads TGTGCCAGCACCCCGGACAGGGACCCAGATACGCAGTATTTT.

The CDR3 reads CASSYSPGQPYEQYF. DNA for the CDR3: TGTGCCAGCAGTTACTCACCGGGACAGCCCTACGAGCAGTACTTC. The chain is built from TRBV6-5 and TRBJ2-7; 7 bases map to TRBD1. This CDR3 has 15 amino acids. Unmatched junction bases numbered 4, after V lost 0 bases and J lost 2 bases. The germline V gene has CDR1 MNHEY and CDR2 SVGAGI.

The table lists this clone with a few counts. V and J are TRBV7-3 and TRBJ2-3; 11 bases agree with TRBD2. V lost 0 bases, J lost 0 bases, and 5 bases stayed unmatched. Germline CDR1 reads SGHTA; CDR2 reads FQGTGA. The CDR3 spans 18 residues. The CDR3 sequence is CASSLTPRTSGSTDTQYF. The CDR3 DNA reads TGTGCCAGCAGCTTAACGCCCCGGACTAGCGGGAGCACAGATACGCAGTATTTT.

This clone was counted between two and nine times. J is TRBJ1-1 and V is TRBV5-1; 8 bases match TRBD1. Per the germline V gene, CDR1 is SGHRS and CDR2 is YFSETQ. Trimming at V came to 4 bases and at J to 4 bases, leaving 6 bases not matched to a gene. The CDR3 runs 14 residues. The CDR3 nucleotides are TGCGCCAGCAGCCGCTTTACAGGGGGCACTGAAGCTTTCTTT. Amino acid sequence: CASSRFTGGTEAFF.

The chain combines TRBV5-1 with TRBJ2-1; 13 bases map to TRBD2. V dropped 2 bases and J dropped 8; count of bases not matched to a gene: 1. The CDR3 is 14 amino acids. Germline CDR1 reads SGHRS; CDR2 reads YFSETQ. The CDR3 protein is CASSFGLAGDEQFF. In DNA form, the CDR3 reads TGCGCCAGCAGCTTCGGACTAGCGGGAGATGAGCAGTTCTTC.

This chain links TRBV19 with TRBJ1-2; D possibly corresponds to TRBD1 (6 bases). This CDR3 is built from 12 residues. Trimming removed 0 bases from V and 8 bases from J, with 7 bases in between. CDR1 and CDR2 from the germline V gene are LNHDA and SQIVND (reference sequence). The CDR3 loop reads CASSIDQGGYTF. CDR3 sequence (DNA): TGTGCCAGTAGTATAGATCAGGGGGGCTACACCTTC.

This clone was recorded a few times. The chain recombines TRBV9 with TRBJ2-1; 7 bases fit TRBD2. From germline, CDR1 is SGDLS and CDR2 YYNGEE. The CDR3 is 18 amino acids. Losses at the gene ends were 0 bases for V and 8 bases for J; bases not matched to a gene: 17. CDR3 residues: CASSVGGGTPSDFYEQFF. The CDR3 coding sequence is TGTGCCAGCAGCGTAGGGGGAGGGACTCCGTCAGATTTTTATGAGCAGTTCTTC.

This chain uses TRBV7-2 with TRBJ2-3, with 7 bases matching TRBD2. From germline, CDR1 is SGHTA and CDR2 FQGNSA. CDR3 length: 16 amino acids. The junction had 13 bases not matched to a gene; V was cut back by 5 bases and J by 5 bases. CDR3: CASSPSPSGTLDTQYF. CDR3 bases: TGTGCCAGCAGCCCCTCTCCTAGCGGAACGTTAGATACGCAGTATTTT.